This TCR beta chain was captured in a study of spatial heterogeneity in lung cancer. As for time point: sample taken at primary tumor resection. Sequencing was performed on whole RNA extracted from tumor and nontumor lung tissue, or from frozen PBMC, and the material was left unsorted. TCRdb re-derived calls from the 5' RACE reads in MiXCR, one entry per CDR3 protein. In the table there are 48,000 or so distinct CDR3 sequences, roughly 5% of which are singletons. V gave up 2 bases and J gave up 10 bases, with 15 bases separating them. CDR1 is LNHDA, CDR2 SQIVND, per germline (reference sequence). CDR3 size: 14 residues. There are many counts of this clonotype.

The sample here was PBMCs, taken at surgery. The chain links TRBV19 to TRBJ2-4; D is perhaps TRBD2 (6 bases). This TCR was recovered from a male donor with early-stage non-small cell lung cancer. CDR3 DNA: TGTGCCAGTAGTATACGGGCGGGAACGCCAATTCAGTACTTC. Translating it yields CASSIRAGTPIQYF.